The rows below give T cell receptor beta chains drawn from one sample of a study of T cells in Graves' hyperthyroidism and ophthalmopathy. TCRdb analysed the multiplex PCR reads with MiXCR anew, one entry per CDR3 protein. The repertoire includes more than 300,000 distinct CDR3 sequences, about 14% of them detected once, and 8% to 13% sits in the top ten. Source material: blood. The source of these receptors is a woman in her sixties or seventies with Graves' hyperthyroidism. CDR3s leave out the opening cysteine and the closing phenylalanine or tryptophan.

V gene: TRBV20-1
CDR3 protein: SADGKDYEQY

V gene: TRBV3-1
CDR3 protein: ASSQKQGWEQY

V gene: TRBV11-2
CDR3 protein: ASTPGQFSTEAF

V gene: TRBV6-1
CDR3 protein: ASSVDGNNEQF

V gene: TRBV20-1
CDR3 protein: SAREDPPPGGNEQY

V gene: TRBV19
CDR3 protein: ASSLNRGLSQPQH

V gene: TRBV6-1
CDR3 protein: ASSEEGPQGAGGYT

V gene: TRBV6-2/TRBV6-3
CDR3 protein: ASIKAGIKNIQY

V gene: TRBV6-1
CDR3 protein: ASSPTRRSYEQY

V gene: TRBV18
CDR3 protein: ASSPGTVNTVAF

V gene: TRBV20-1
CDR3 protein: SAPLVSSSYEQY

V gene: TRBV12-3/TRBV12-4
CDR3 protein: ASSLAGVQDEQY

V gene: TRBV6-1
CDR3 protein: ASSPRDKGLGEQF

V gene: TRBV24-1
CDR3 protein: ATSGRAGIYNEQF

V gene: TRBV24-1
CDR3 protein: ATAKAGPYQETQY

V gene: TRBV12-3/TRBV12-4
CDR3 protein: ALQTTDRSLSGNTIY

V gene: TRBV30
CDR3 protein: VYSREGGTEAF

V gene: TRBV5-6
CDR3 protein: ASSRRQGPTDTQY

V gene: TRBV18
CDR3 protein: ASSRGEDQPQH

V gene: TRBV30
CDR3 protein: AWGPSGRSSYNEQF

V gene: TRBV25-1
CDR3 protein: ASSEYMGRVGNTIY

V gene: TRBV28
CDR3 protein: ASRTTGTGGEKLF

V gene: TRBV25-1
CDR3 protein: ASSDSYRGFFQETQY

V gene: TRBV13
CDR3 protein: ASSLAVGTISSGANVLT

V gene: TRBV19
CDR3 protein: ASSITGGFRQDEQF

V gene: TRBV19
CDR3 protein: ASSMQAFYEQY

V gene: TRBV3-1
CDR3 protein: ASSQGNNEQF

V gene: TRBV19
CDR3 protein: ASSISGQAFYEQY

V gene: TRBV28
CDR3 protein: ASSWFDRGKAGANVLT

V gene: TRBV2
CDR3 protein: ASSERRRLVPDTQY

V gene: TRBV30
CDR3 protein: AWTGQTNSPLH

V gene: TRBV2
CDR3 protein: ASSEGPGTDTQY

V gene: TRBV9
CDR3 protein: ASSVVLAGGPDTQY

V gene: TRBV7-6
CDR3 protein: ASSLGQGLETQY

V gene: TRBV5-6
CDR3 protein: ASTFTSGYTGELF

V gene: TRBV28
CDR3 protein: ASRRLPGQTDYGYT

V gene: TRBV12-3/TRBV12-4
CDR3 protein: ASSGYGEEQF

V gene: TRBV20-1
CDR3 protein: SASSLYDTQY

V gene: TRBV13
CDR3 protein: ASSSGLAGGTGELF

V gene: TRBV7-8
CDR3 protein: ASSLGTRRYEQY

V gene: TRBV24-1
CDR3 protein: ATTGAGVTGELF

V gene: TRBV20-1
CDR3 protein: SARDERRRTEAF

V gene: TRBV12-3/TRBV12-4
CDR3 protein: ASTSGTGRREQF

V gene: TRBV15
CDR3 protein: ATSRDRNSNSPLH

V gene: TRBV5-1
CDR3 protein: ASSSGMGRADYNEQF

V gene: TRBV15
CDR3 protein: ATSRDTDPYNEQF

V gene: TRBV29-1
CDR3 protein: SVEGAGGGADEKLF

V gene: TRBV2
CDR3 protein: ASSELGQINTEAF

V gene: TRBV10-3
CDR3 protein: AISWTSGNNEQF

V gene: TRBV18
CDR3 protein: ASSPFGQGRLGSTEAF

V gene: TRBV7-9
CDR3 protein: ASSTGGASYNSPLH